This T cell receptor (beta chain) was found in a study of T cell clusters in autoimmune cytopenias. Germline CDR1 reads MNHEY; CDR2 reads SVGAGI. This CDR3 has 17 residues. Multiplex touch-down PCR amplified TRB using TRB-A and TRB-B pools in one tube. TCRdb reanalyzed the multiplex PCR reads, giving one entry per CDR3 protein sequence and no DNA. Its table records a few thousand distinct CDR3 sequences. Roughly 38,000 genome equivalents of blood DNA were amplified for TRB. These records were also assigned to another study, of T cell repertoires in aging, cancer and after chemotherapy. This second study says: Donor ages fell into six groups from 30 or younger up to 70 or older. Loss of evenness, beyond lost richness, contributed to age-related TCR diversity decline in cancer patients. Median generation probability rose over the chemotherapy interval in each cancer cohort, suggesting rebound thymic output. No conclusions about immunological memory after chemotherapy can be drawn from the repertoire data.

The source material was peripheral blood. The genes are TRBV6-5 and TRBJ1-6. This clonotype originated in a human donor in good health. This chain's CDR3 is CASSYSRPNGNNSPLHF.